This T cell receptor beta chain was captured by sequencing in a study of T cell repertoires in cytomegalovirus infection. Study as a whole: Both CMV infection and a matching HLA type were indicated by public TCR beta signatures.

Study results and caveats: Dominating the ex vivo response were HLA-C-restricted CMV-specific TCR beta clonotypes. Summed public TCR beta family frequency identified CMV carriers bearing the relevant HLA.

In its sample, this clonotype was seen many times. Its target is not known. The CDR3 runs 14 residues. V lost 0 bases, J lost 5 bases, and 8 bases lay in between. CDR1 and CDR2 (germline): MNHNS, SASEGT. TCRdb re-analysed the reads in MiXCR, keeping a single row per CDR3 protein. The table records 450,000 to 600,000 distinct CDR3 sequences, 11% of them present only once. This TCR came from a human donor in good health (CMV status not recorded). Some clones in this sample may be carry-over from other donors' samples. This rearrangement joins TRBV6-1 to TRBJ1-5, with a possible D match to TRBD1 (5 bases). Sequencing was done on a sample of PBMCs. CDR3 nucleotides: TGTGCCAGCAGTGAAGCCTGGGGGGATCAGCCCCAGCATTTT. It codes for CASSEAWGDQPQHF.